These 9 T cell receptor beta chains were all obtained from the same sample, sequenced in a study of monozygotic twins with inflammatory bowel disease. No DNA is given; TCRdb re-called the 5' RACE reads and lists each CDR3 protein once. The sample table includes approximately 380,000 distinct CDR3 sequences. The sample taken for sequencing was blood. These receptors were taken from a human donor with ulcerative colitis or Crohn's disease, or a healthy co-twin of an affected twin (not recorded which).

V and J are TRBV12-3 or TRBV12-4 and TRBJ2-1. The CDR3 is 13 amino acids. The CDR3 spells CASSGEVYNEQFF.

The chain is built from TRBV11-3 and TRBJ2-1; with no DNA, the TCRdb D assignment of TRBD1 cannot be verified. Looked up from germline, CDR1 is SGHNT and CDR2 is YENEEA. This CDR3 region has 16 residues. CDR3 amino acids: CASSLDGGGMDNEQFF.

The genes are TRBV3-1 and TRBJ1-1. The CDR3 sequence is 13 residues long. Germline V gene data show CDR1 as LGHDT and CDR2 as YNNKEL (reference sequence). The CDR3 sequence is CASSQANRYEAFF.

The chain joins TRBV6-1 to TRBJ1-2; TCRdb reports TRBD1, a call that lacks DNA to check it against. Germline CDR1 MNHNS, CDR2 SASEGT. This CDR3 is built from 15 residues. The CDR3 region is CASRSPPSGESGYTF.

V usage is TRBV6-2 or TRBV6-3 and J usage is TRBJ1-6. The CDR3 runs to 15 residues. CDR1 is MNHEY and CDR2 is SVGEGT in the germline V gene. The CDR3: CASSYSGIQSSPLHF.

The J gene is TRBJ2-2, the V gene TRBV5-6. This CDR3 is 16 amino acids long. Germline V lookup: CDR1 SGHDT, CDR2 YYEEEE. This chain's CDR3 is CASGGTEYSNTGELFF.

CDR3 sequence: CASSSYRGGNNEQFF. The chain combines TRBV7-3 with TRBJ2-1; the D gene TCRdb calls, TRBD1, cannot be checked with no DNA. Per the germline V gene, CDR1 is SGHTA and CDR2 is FQGTGA. This CDR3 is 15 amino acids long.

This chain joins TRBV16 and TRBJ2-7; the TRBD1 assignment by TCRdb is unverifiable without DNA. CDR1 is KGHSY and CDR2 is FQNENV in the germline V gene. CDR3 length equals 15 residues. CDR3 amino acids: CASSPVPQGSYEQYF.

This chain uses TRBV9 with TRBJ2-7. The CDR3 has 15 amino acids. Germline CDR1 SGDLS, CDR2 YYNGEE. CDR3 protein: CASSVRTGAPYEQYF.